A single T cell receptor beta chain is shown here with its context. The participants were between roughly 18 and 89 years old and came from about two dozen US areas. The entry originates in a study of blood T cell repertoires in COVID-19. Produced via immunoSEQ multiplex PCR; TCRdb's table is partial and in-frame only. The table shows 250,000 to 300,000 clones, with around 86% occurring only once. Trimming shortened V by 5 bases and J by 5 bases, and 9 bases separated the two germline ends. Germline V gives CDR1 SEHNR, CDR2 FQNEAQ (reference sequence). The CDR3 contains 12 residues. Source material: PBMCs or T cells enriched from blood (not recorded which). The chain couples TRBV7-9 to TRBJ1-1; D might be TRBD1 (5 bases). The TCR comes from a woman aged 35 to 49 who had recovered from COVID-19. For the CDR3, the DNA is TGTGCCAGCAGCATTCAGGGTACTGAAGCTTTCTTT. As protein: CASSIQGTEAFF.